The 16 T cell receptor beta chains reported below all come from one sample, sequenced in a study of blood T cells in healthy people across ages. The use of a sample-barcoded 5' primer and a J-beta primer mix characterized a second PCR of about 7 to 12 cycles. TCRdb re-analysed the 5' RACE reads in MiXCR, keeping a single row per CDR3 protein. Of about 680,000 distinct CDR3 sequences listed, around 49% are singletons. The sequenced material came from blood. The receptors here all came from a woman aged 55-69 years in good health.

The chain recombines TRBV20-1 with TRBJ2-1; no clear D gene. V lost 3 bases to trimming and J lost 4 bases, with 10 bases between them. The CDR3 has 13 residues. CDR1 is DFQATT and CDR2 is SNEGSKA in the germline V gene (reference sequence). DNA of the CDR3: TGCAGTGCTAGCCCTCCCCAGTACAATGAGCAGTTCTTC. It is translated as CSASPPQYNEQFF.

The rearrangement links TRBV7-9 to TRBJ2-5; TRBD1 or TRBD2 may be the D gene (5 bases each). The V gene's germline CDR1 is SEHNR and CDR2 FQNEAQ (reference sequence). With 1 base removed from V and 5 bases from J, the gap between germline ends came to 11 bases. This CDR3 has 14 residues. DNA of the CDR3: TGTGCCAGCAGCTTAGGTCAGGGACCGGAGACCCAGTACTTC. It encodes CASSLGQGPETQYF. Filled out from reference TRBV7-9 and TRBJ2-5, the complete variable domain reads DTGVSQNPRHKITKRGQNVTFRCDPISEHNRLYWYRQTLGQGPEFLTYFQNEAQLEKSRLLSDRFSAERPKGSFSTLEIQRTEQGDSAMYLCASSLGQGPETQYFGPGTRLLVL.

The rearrangement uses TRBV27 and TRBJ2-3; no reliable D call. This CDR3 has 15 residues. Per germline, CDR1 MNHEY and CDR2 SMNVEV (reference sequence). With 6 bases removed from V and 0 bases from J, the gap between germline ends came to 13 bases. The CDR3 loop is CASRPFQSSTDTQYF. CDR3 nucleotides: TGTGCCAGCAGACCTTTTCAGTCTAGCACAGATACGCAGTATTTT.

The J gene is TRBJ2-5, the V gene TRBV6-1; D uncertain. The end of the DNA is better explained by TRBJ2-7, so the J call may be wrong. This CDR3 region has 16 residues. Germline values: CDR1 MNHNS, CDR2 SASEGT. The CDR3 reads CASSEAPLFQRDEQYF. The CDR3 DNA sequence: TGTGCCAGCAGTGAAGCGCCCCTATTCCAACGGGACGAGCAGTACTTC.

The chain employs TRBV29-1 and TRBJ2-4; TRBD2 is a possible D gene (5 bases). Trimming pared 4 bases from V and 13 bases from J, leaving 17 bases between. The CDR3 is made up of 12 amino acids. Germline CDR1 and CDR2: SQVTM and ANQGSEA. CDR3 in amino acids: CSVVGMTREQYF. Here the CDR3 DNA reads TGCAGCGTTGTAGGGATGACAAGGGAGCAGTACTTC.

This clonotype came up once. This chain joins TRBV6-2 or TRBV6-3 and TRBJ2-5; TRBD2 matches 12 bases. CDR3 length: 15 amino acids. Trimming cost V 8 bases and J 3 bases; bases outside gene matches: 7. In germline, CDR1 is MNHEY, CDR2 SVGEGT. CDR3 sequence: CASSTSGRRKETQYF. In DNA form, the CDR3 reads TGTGCCAGCTCAACTAGCGGGAGGAGAAAAGAGACCCAGTACTTC.

The J gene is TRBJ2-3, the V gene TRBV6-2 or TRBV6-3; 7 positions match TRBD2. The germline gives CDR1 MNHEY, CDR2 SVGEGT. This CDR3 contains 15 residues. V trimming: 5 bases; J trimming: 2 bases; junction bases outside the gene matches: 7. In DNA, the CDR3 is TGTGCCAGCAGTCGTCTAGCGGCGATCACAGATACGCAGTATTTT. Residues: CASSRLAAITDTQYF.

This clonotype was seen only a few times. The gene calls are TRBV2 and TRBJ2-7; no clear D. Germline V gives CDR1 SNHLY, CDR2 FYNNEI. This CDR3 has 13 residues. V was cut by 6 bases and J by 7 bases, with 16 bases left in between. The CDR3 loop is CASRAGPLGEQYF. CDR3 nucleotides: TGTGCCAGCAGAGCCGGACCTTTGGGGGAGCAGTACTTC. Filled out from reference TRBV2 and TRBJ2-7, the complete variable domain reads EPEVTQTPSHQVTQMGQEVILRCVPISNHLYFYWYRQILGQKVEFLVSFYNNEISEKSEIFDDQFSVERPDGSNFTLKIRSTKLEDSAMYFCASRAGPLGEQYFGPGTRLTVT.

This clonotype was observed once. At one boundary the junction diverges from the germline segment, which might be a read error. The J gene is TRBJ2-5, the V gene TRBV10-3, with 8 bases lining up with TRBD2. The DNA end lines up better with TRBJ2-7; the J call may be wrong. Germline assignment: CDR1 ENHRY and CDR2 SYGVKD. This CDR3 has 15 amino acids. This CDR3 reads CTISEGIAGTYEQYF. DNA of the CDR3: TGTACCATCAGTGAGGGAATAGCGGGAACCTACGAGCAGTACTTC.

The chain has TRBV20-1 and TRBJ2-5; D gene unclear. The V gene lost 5 bases and the J gene lost 5 bases, with 18 bases spanning the gap. The length of the CDR3 is 14 residues. Per the germline V gene, CDR1 is DFQATT and CDR2 is SNEGSKA (reference sequence). Written as DNA, the CDR3 is TGCAGTGCTTTCCAGAGCTCCGTGTCTGAGACCCAGTACTTC. The encoded protein is CSAFQSSVSETQYF.

The chain employs TRBV27 and TRBJ1-1, with 7 nucleotides matching TRBD1. Losses at the gene ends were 9 bases for V and 5 bases for J; bases not matched to a gene: 12. This CDR3 spans 14 amino acids. Germline V CDR1 and CDR2: MNHEY, SMNVEV (reference sequence). This CDR3 reads CASGGGGFRTEAFF. In DNA, the CDR3 is TGTGCCAGTGGGGGAGGGGGCTTTAGAACTGAAGCTTTCTTT.

The V and J genes are TRBV12-3 or TRBV12-4 and TRBJ1-2; 7 bases line up with TRBD1. The CDR3 spans 12 residues. The J segment lost 8 bases and the V segment lost 5 bases, leaving 5 bases of the junction unmatched. The CDR3, as DNA: TGTGCCAGCAGTCGACAGGGTCGGGGCTACACCTTC. It encodes CASSRQGRGYTF.

The V call is TRBV20-1, the J call TRBJ2-2; possible D gene TRBD1, 5 bases. The CDR3 sequence is 16 residues long. V dropped 0 bases and J dropped 6 bases, with 17 bases sitting between them. CDR1 is DFQATT and CDR2 is SNEGSKA in the germline V gene (reference sequence). The CDR3, as DNA: TGCAGTGCTAGAGATCGAAGGGGCTATTGGGCCGGGGAGCTGTTTTTT. Translation gives CSARDRRGYWAGELFF.

This clonotype was counted between two and nine times. V is TRBV28 and J is TRBJ2-1; 11 bases agree with TRBD2. The ends lost 6 bases at V and 3 bases at J; junction bases unmatched: 4. Per the germline V gene, CDR1 is MDHEN and CDR2 is SYDVKM. This CDR3 has 15 residues. CDR3 DNA sequence: TGTGCCAGCAGAGGGACTAGCGGAAACTACAATGAGCAGTTCTTC. It yields the protein CASRGTSGNYNEQFF. Using reference TRBV28 and TRBJ2-1 for the parts outside the CDR3, the full variable domain is DVKVTQSSRYLVKRTGEKVFLECVQDMDHENMFWYRQDPGLGLRLIYFSYDVKMKEKGDIPEGYSVSREKKERFSLILESASTNQTSMYLCASRGTSGNYNEQFFGPGTRLTVL.

The chain links TRBV29-1 to TRBJ2-1, with 8 bases fitting TRBD2. This CDR3 has 16 amino acids. The trim removed 4 bases at V and 4 bases at J, leaving 12 bases unmatched. Germline V gene data show CDR1 as SQVTM and CDR2 as ANQGSEA. The CDR3 loop reads CSVAIGAGGKYNEQFF. The CDR3 DNA follows: TGCAGCGTTGCGATTGGCGCGGGAGGAAAGTACAATGAGCAGTTCTTC.

The genes are TRBV6-2 or TRBV6-3 and TRBJ2-2; D is perhaps TRBD1 (5 bases). Trimming shortened V by 8 bases and J by 2 bases, and 18 bases separated the two germline ends. The CDR3 is 16 amino acids. Germline V gene sequence: CDR1 MNHEY, CDR2 SVGEGT. CDR3 nucleotides: TGTGCCAGCTACCCGCTAGGGCAGGGTAACACCGGGGAGCTGTTTTTT. As protein: CASYPLGQGNTGELFF.